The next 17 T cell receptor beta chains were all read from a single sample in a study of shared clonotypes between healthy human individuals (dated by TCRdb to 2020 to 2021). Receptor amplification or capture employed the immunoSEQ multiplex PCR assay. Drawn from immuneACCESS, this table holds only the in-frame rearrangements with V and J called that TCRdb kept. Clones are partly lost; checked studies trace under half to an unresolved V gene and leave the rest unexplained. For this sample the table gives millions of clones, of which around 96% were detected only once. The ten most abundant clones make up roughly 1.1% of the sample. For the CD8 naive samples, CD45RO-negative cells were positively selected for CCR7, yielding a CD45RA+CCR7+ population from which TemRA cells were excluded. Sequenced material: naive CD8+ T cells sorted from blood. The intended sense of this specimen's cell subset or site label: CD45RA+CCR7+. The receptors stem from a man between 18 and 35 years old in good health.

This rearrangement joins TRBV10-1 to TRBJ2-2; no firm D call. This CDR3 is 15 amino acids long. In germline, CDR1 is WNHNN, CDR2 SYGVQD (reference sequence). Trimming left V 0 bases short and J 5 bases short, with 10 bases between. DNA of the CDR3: TGCGCCAGCAGTGAGTCTGTGGGCGCGACCGGGGAGCTGTTTTTT. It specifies CASSESVGATGELFF.

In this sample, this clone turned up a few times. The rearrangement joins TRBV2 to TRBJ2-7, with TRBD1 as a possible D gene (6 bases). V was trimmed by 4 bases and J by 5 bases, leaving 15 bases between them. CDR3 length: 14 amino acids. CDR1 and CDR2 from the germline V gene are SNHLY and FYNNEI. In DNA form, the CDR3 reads TGTGCCAGCAGTGCCGGAACAGGGATAGACGAGCAGTACTTC. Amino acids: CASSAGTGIDEQYF.

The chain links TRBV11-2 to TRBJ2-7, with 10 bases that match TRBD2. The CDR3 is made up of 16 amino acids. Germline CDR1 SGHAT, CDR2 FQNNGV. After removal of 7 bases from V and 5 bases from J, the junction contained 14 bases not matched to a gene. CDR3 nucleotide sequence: TGTGCCAGCACCCTCTTCCCGGGACTAGCGAGTAACGAGCAGTACTTC. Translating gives CASTLFPGLASNEQYF.

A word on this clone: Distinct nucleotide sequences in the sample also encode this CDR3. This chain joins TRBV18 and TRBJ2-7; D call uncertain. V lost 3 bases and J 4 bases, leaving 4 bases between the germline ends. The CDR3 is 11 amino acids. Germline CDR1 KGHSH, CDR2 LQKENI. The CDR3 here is CASSPGYEQYF. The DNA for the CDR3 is TGTGCCAGCTCACCGGGATACGAGCAGTACTTC.

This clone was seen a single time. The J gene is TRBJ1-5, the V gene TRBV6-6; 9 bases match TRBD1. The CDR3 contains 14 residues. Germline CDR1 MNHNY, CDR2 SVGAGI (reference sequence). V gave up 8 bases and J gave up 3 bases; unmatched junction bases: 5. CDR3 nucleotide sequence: TGTGCCAGCGCCGGGACAGGGCACAATCAGCCCCAGCATTTT. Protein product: CASAGTGHNQPQHF.

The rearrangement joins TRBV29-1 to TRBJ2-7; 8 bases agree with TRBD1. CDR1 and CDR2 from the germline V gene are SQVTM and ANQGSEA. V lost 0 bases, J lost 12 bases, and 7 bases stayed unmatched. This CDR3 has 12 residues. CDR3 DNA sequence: TGCAGCGTTGAAGATCGCGGGGACAGGACGTACTTC. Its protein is CSVEDRGDRTYF.

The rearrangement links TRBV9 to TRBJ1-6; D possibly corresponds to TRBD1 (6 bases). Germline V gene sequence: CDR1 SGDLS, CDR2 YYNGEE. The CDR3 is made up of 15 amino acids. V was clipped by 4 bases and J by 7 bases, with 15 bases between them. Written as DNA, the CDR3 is TGTGCCAGCAGCCTCGGGGGCCTAGAAAATTCACCCCTCCACTTT. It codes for CASSLGGLENSPLHF.

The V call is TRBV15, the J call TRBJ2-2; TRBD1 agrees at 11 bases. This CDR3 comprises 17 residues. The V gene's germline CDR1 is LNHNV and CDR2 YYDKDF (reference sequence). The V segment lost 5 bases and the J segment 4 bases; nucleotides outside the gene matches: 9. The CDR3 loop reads CATSPQIGTGGTGELFF. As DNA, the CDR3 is TGTGCCACCAGCCCACAGATTGGGACAGGGGGCACCGGGGAGCTGTTTTTT.

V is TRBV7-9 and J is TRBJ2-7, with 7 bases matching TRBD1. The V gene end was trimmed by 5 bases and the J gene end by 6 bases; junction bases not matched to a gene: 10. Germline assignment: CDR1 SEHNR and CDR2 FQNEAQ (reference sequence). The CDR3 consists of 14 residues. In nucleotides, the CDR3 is TGTGCCAGCAGCCGAACAGGGGCGTCCGTCGAGCAGTACTTC. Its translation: CASSRTGASVEQYF.

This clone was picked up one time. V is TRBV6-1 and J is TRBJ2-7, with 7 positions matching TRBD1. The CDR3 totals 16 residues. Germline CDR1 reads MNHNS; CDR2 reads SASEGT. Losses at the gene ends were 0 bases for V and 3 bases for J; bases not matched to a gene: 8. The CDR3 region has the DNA TGTGCCAGCAGTGAAGCCCCCCCGACAGGGCTCTACGAGCAGTACTTC. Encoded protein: CASSEAPPTGLYEQYF.

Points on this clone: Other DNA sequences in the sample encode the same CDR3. CDR3 nucleotides: TGTGCCAGCAGTTTAACCCAGGCCTACGAGCAGTACTTC. Protein sequence: CASSLTQAYEQYF. The gene calls are TRBV27 and TRBJ2-7; no clear D gene. CDR1 and CDR2 (germline): MNHEY, SMNVEV (reference sequence). Trimming took off 2 bases at V and 2 bases at J, with 7 bases between the two ends. The CDR3 has 13 amino acids.

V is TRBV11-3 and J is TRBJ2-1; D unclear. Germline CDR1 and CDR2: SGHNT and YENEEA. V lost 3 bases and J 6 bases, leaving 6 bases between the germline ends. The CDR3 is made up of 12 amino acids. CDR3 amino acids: CASSFRGNEQFF. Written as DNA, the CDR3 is TGTGCCAGCAGCTTCCGAGGCAATGAGCAGTTCTTC. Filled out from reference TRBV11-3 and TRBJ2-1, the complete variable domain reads EAGVVQSPRYKIIEKKQPVAFWCNPISGHNTLYWYLQNLGQGPELLIRYENEEAVDDSQLPKDRFSAERLKGVDSTLKIQPAELGDSAVYLCASSFRGNEQFFGPGTRLTVL.

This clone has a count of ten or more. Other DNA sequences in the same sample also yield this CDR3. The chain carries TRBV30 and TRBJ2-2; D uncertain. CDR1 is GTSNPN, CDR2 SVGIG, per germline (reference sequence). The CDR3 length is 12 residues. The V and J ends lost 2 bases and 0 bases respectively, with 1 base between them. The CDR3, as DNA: TGTGCCTGGAGTTCGAACACCGGGGAGCTGTTTTTT. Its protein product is CAWSSNTGELFF.

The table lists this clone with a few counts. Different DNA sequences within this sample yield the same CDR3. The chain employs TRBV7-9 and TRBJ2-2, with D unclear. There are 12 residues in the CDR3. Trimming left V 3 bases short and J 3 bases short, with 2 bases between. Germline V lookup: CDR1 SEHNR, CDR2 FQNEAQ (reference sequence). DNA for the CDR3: TGTGCCAGCAGCTTCTACACCGGGGAGCTGTTTTTT. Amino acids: CASSFYTGELFF.

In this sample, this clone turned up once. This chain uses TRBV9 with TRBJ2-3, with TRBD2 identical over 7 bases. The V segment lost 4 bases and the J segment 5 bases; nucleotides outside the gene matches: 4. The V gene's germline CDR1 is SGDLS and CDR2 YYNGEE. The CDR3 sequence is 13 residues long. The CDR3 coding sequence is TGTGCCAGCAGCCAGTGGGGGGGAGATACGCAGTATTTT. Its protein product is CASSQWGGDTQYF. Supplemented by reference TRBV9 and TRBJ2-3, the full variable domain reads DSGVTQTPKHLITATGQRVTLRCSPRSGDLSVYWYQQSLDQGLQFLIQYYNGEERAKGNILERFSAQQFPDLHSELNLSSLELGDSALYFCASSQWGGDTQYFGPGTRLTVL.

CDR3 coding DNA: TGTGCCAGCAGCCCTCCCGGCCAGGGGATTACCTACGAGCAGTACTTC. Protein product: CASSPPGQGITYEQYF. The chain combines TRBV7-9 with TRBJ2-7; TRBD1 is a possible D gene (6 bases). The CDR3 loop spans 16 amino acids. The germline gives CDR1 SEHNR, CDR2 FQNEAQ (reference sequence). The V end lost 5 bases, the J end lost 2 bases, and 19 bases lay between the germline ends.

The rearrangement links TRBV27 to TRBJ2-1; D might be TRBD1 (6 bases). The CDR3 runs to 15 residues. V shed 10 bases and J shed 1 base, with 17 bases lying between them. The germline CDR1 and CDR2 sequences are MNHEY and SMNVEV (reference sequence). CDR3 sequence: CATSEIRGSYNEQFF. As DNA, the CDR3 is TGTGCCACTTCAGAGATTAGGGGGTCCTACAATGAGCAGTTCTTC.